Listed below are T cell receptor beta chains from one sample, sequenced in a study of early T cells in non-severe SARS-CoV-2 infection. TCRdb fed the 5' RACE reads into MiXCR, producing one record per CDR3 protein. This table has more than 95,000 distinct CDR3 sequences, roughly 9.6% appearing once. The material sequenced was whole blood, taken at baseline. Source of these receptors: an adult who was a healthcare worker with PCR-confirmed SARS-CoV-2 infection or an uninfected control (not recorded which). The CDR3 runs from the conserved cysteine through the conserved F or W. Fields, in order: J gene, D gene, clone size, V gene, CDR3 DNA, CDR3 protein. D genes are given only for firm matches. A clone size is listed for some rows: how often the clone was seen (once, few, many), or a class if it is expanded.

J gene: TRBJ2-2
D gene: .
clone size: few
V gene: TRBV5-4
CDR3 DNA: TGTGCCAGCAGCTCGGCGGCCGGGGAGCTGTTTTTT
CDR3 protein: CASSSAAGELFF

J gene: TRBJ2-7
D gene: .
clone size: .
V gene: TRBV6-2/TRBV6-3
CDR3 DNA: TGTGCCAGCACCTCTCAGTACGAGCAGTACTTC
CDR3 protein: CASTSQYEQYF

J gene: TRBJ2-3
D gene: .
clone size: many
V gene: TRBV4-2
CDR3 DNA: TGTGCCAGCAGCCAAGAAGTGGCGGTCAAAATGGCGAGTAGCACAGATACGCAGTATTTT
CDR3 protein: CASSQEVAVKMASSTDTQYF

J gene: TRBJ1-6
D gene: TRBD1
clone size: few
V gene: TRBV5-4
CDR3 DNA: TGTGCCAGCAGCTTGGCCATTGGACAGGGGAATTCACCCCTCCACTTT
CDR3 protein: CASSLAIGQGNSPLHF

J gene: TRBJ2-3
D gene: .
clone size: .
V gene: TRBV11-2
CDR3 DNA: TGTGCCAGCAGGCTCTGGGGGGCGCGAACAGATACGCAGTATTTT
CDR3 protein: CASRLWGARTDTQYF

J gene: TRBJ2-2
D gene: .
clone size: .
V gene: TRBV20-1
CDR3 DNA: TGCAGTGCTTTTTCCGGACTGACCGGGAACACCGGGGAGCTGTTTTTT
CDR3 protein: CSAFSGLTGNTGELFF

J gene: TRBJ2-6
D gene: .
clone size: .
V gene: TRBV6-1
CDR3 DNA: TGTGCCAGCAGTGAAGAGGCTAGGGCCAACGTCCTGACTTTC
CDR3 protein: CASSEEARANVLTF

J gene: TRBJ2-7
D gene: .
clone size: many
V gene: TRBV19
CDR3 DNA: TGTGCCAGTAAGTCGACAGGAGCCTACGAGCAGTACTTC
CDR3 protein: CASKSTGAYEQYF

J gene: TRBJ2-6
D gene: TRBD1
clone size: many
V gene: TRBV12-5
CDR3 DNA: TGTGCTAGTGGTCCCCGAGAGGGCAGGGGGCTTTCTGGGGCCAACGTCCTGACTTTC
CDR3 protein: CASGPREGRGLSGANVLTF

J gene: TRBJ2-7
D gene: .
clone size: few
V gene: TRBV18
CDR3 DNA: TGTGCCAGCTCACACCCCGGGAAAGCCTACGAGCAGTACTTC
CDR3 protein: CASSHPGKAYEQYF

J gene: TRBJ2-3
D gene: .
clone size: .
V gene: TRBV7-9
CDR3 DNA: TGTGCCAGCAGCTTAGTCCGGGCAGATACGCAGTATTTT
CDR3 protein: CASSLVRADTQYF

J gene: TRBJ2-1
D gene: .
clone size: many
V gene: TRBV7-3
CDR3 DNA: TGTGCCAGCAGCTTAATTCCCACCTACAATGAGCAGTTCTTC
CDR3 protein: CASSLIPTYNEQFF

J gene: TRBJ2-7
D gene: TRBD2
clone size: few
V gene: TRBV4-2
CDR3 DNA: TGTGCCAGCAGCCCGACTAGCGGGGGACTCTACGAGCAGTACTTC
CDR3 protein: CASSPTSGGLYEQYF

J gene: TRBJ2-2
D gene: .
clone size: many
V gene: TRBV29-1
CDR3 DNA: TGCAGCGGCTACAAGAACACCGGGGAGCTGTTTTTT
CDR3 protein: CSGYKNTGELFF

J gene: TRBJ2-6
D gene: TRBD1
clone size: few
V gene: TRBV7-3
CDR3 DNA: TGTGCCAGCAGCTCCATCCCGGGACAGGGGATTTCTGGGGCCAACGTCCTGACTTTC
CDR3 protein: CASSSIPGQGISGANVLTF

J gene: TRBJ2-5
D gene: .
clone size: .
V gene: TRBV6-2/TRBV6-3
CDR3 DNA: TGTGCCAGCAGACCTGACATGGAAGAGACCCAGTACTTC
CDR3 protein: CASRPDMEETQYF

J gene: TRBJ2-7
D gene: .
clone size: .
V gene: TRBV5-6
CDR3 DNA: TGTGCCAGCAGCTGGACCGGGACCCCAGACCCCTACGAGCAGTACTTC
CDR3 protein: CASSWTGTPDPYEQYF

J gene: TRBJ2-6
D gene: .
clone size: .
V gene: TRBV10-2
CDR3 DNA: TGCGCCAGCAGTGAGTCTTTAGGCTCTGGGGCCAACGTCCTGACTTTC
CDR3 protein: CASSESLGSGANVLTF

J gene: TRBJ2-5
D gene: .
clone size: .
V gene: TRBV7-2
CDR3 DNA: TGTGCCAGCAGCTCCCGACTCGCCCAGACCCAGTACTTC
CDR3 protein: CASSSRLAQTQYF

J gene: TRBJ2-5
D gene: TRBD1
clone size: .
V gene: TRBV29-1
CDR3 DNA: TGCAGCGTTCTGGGGACAGGCCAAGAGACCCAGTACTTC
CDR3 protein: CSVLGTGQETQYF

J gene: TRBJ1-5
D gene: .
clone size: .
V gene: TRBV5-8
CDR3 DNA: TGTGCCAGCAGCTTCTCCCGGGACTTCAATCAGCCCCAGCATTTT
CDR3 protein: CASSFSRDFNQPQHF

J gene: TRBJ1-1
D gene: .
clone size: .
V gene: TRBV4-2
CDR3 DNA: TGTGCCAGCAGCCAGGAGCGCCCCTGGGGTCTGGGAGAGGCTTTCTTT
CDR3 protein: CASSQERPWGLGEAFF

J gene: TRBJ1-6
D gene: .
clone size: .
V gene: TRBV21-1
CDR3 DNA: TGTGCCAGCAGCGCCAGGGACCTTGATTCACCCCTCCACTTT
CDR3 protein: CASSARDLDSPLHF

J gene: TRBJ2-2
D gene: .
clone size: .
V gene: TRBV7-9
CDR3 DNA: TGTGCCAGCCGTTCGGGACCAAACACCGGGGAGCTGTTTTTT
CDR3 protein: CASRSGPNTGELFF

J gene: TRBJ1-1
D gene: .
clone size: .
V gene: TRBV29-1
CDR3 DNA: TGCAGCGTTGAACCAGCCAGGGATACTGAAGCTTTCTTT
CDR3 protein: CSVEPARDTEAFF

J gene: TRBJ2-4
D gene: .
clone size: many
V gene: TRBV12-3/TRBV12-4
CDR3 DNA: TGTGCCAGCAGTCCTCCCTGGGCAGGGGGGACCAAAAACATTCAGTACTTC
CDR3 protein: CASSPPWAGGTKNIQYF

J gene: TRBJ2-3
D gene: .
clone size: few
V gene: TRBV7-2
CDR3 DNA: TGTGCCAGCAGCTTAGTTGAGGCAAGCACAGATACGCAGTATTTT
CDR3 protein: CASSLVEASTDTQYF

J gene: TRBJ2-3
D gene: TRBD1
clone size: .
V gene: TRBV6-1
CDR3 DNA: TGTGCCAGCAGTGAAGTGGGACAGGGGACAGATACGCAGTATTTT
CDR3 protein: CASSEVGQGTDTQYF

J gene: TRBJ1-1
D gene: .
clone size: few
V gene: TRBV20-1
CDR3 DNA: TGCAGTGCTGCTTCTACATCTGAAGCTTTCTTT
CDR3 protein: CSAASTSEAFF

J gene: TRBJ2-3
D gene: .
clone size: few
V gene: TRBV7-2
CDR3 DNA: TGTGCCAGCAGCCTTAGTCGGGGGCGGGTAGATACGCAGTATTTT
CDR3 protein: CASSLSRGRVDTQYF

J gene: TRBJ2-7
D gene: TRBD2
clone size: .
V gene: TRBV29-1
CDR3 DNA: TGCAGCGCAATAGCGGGCCTAAGAGGCGAGCAGTACTTC
CDR3 protein: CSAIAGLRGEQYF

J gene: TRBJ2-7
D gene: .
clone size: many
V gene: TRBV20-1
CDR3 DNA: TGCAGTGCTCGCGGACAGTTTATCTCCTACGAGCAGTACTTC
CDR3 protein: CSARGQFISYEQYF

J gene: TRBJ2-2
D gene: .
clone size: many
V gene: TRBV4-1
CDR3 DNA: TGCGCCAGCAGCCAAGTGCGGACACCTACCGGGGAGCTGTTTTTT
CDR3 protein: CASSQVRTPTGELFF

J gene: TRBJ1-1
D gene: .
clone size: .
V gene: TRBV11-2
CDR3 DNA: TGTGCCAGCAGCTGGGACTCGGACAGTGTGAACACTGAAGCTTTCTTT
CDR3 protein: CASSWDSDSVNTEAFF

J gene: TRBJ2-7
D gene: TRBD1
clone size: once
V gene: TRBV6-6
CDR3 DNA: TGTGCCAGCGCGATCTACAGGGGTGACTACGAGCAGTACTTC
CDR3 protein: CASAIYRGDYEQYF

J gene: TRBJ2-7
D gene: TRBD2
clone size: few
V gene: TRBV25-1
CDR3 DNA: TGTGCCAGCAGCTCGAGCGGGGCCTACGAGCAGTACTTC
CDR3 protein: CASSSSGAYEQYF

J gene: TRBJ1-5
D gene: .
clone size: .
V gene: TRBV20-1
CDR3 DNA: TGCAGTGCTATAAAGCCAGACAGCAATCAGCCCCAGCATTTT
CDR3 protein: CSAIKPDSNQPQHF

J gene: TRBJ1-3
D gene: .
clone size: .
V gene: TRBV27
CDR3 DNA: TGTGCCAGCAGTATAGGGGCTTCTCCTGGAAACACCATATATTTT
CDR3 protein: CASSIGASPGNTIYF

J gene: TRBJ2-3
D gene: .
clone size: .
V gene: TRBV12-3/TRBV12-4
CDR3 DNA: TGTGCCAGCAGTCCAGATCTGACAGGACGCACAGATACGCAGTATTTT
CDR3 protein: CASSPDLTGRTDTQYF

J gene: TRBJ1-1
D gene: .
clone size: few
V gene: TRBV20-1
CDR3 DNA: TGCAGTGCCCCGATAGGAGGAAGCGAGACTGAAGCTTTCTTT
CDR3 protein: CSAPIGGSETEAFF

J gene: TRBJ2-5
D gene: TRBD1
clone size: few
V gene: TRBV5-1
CDR3 DNA: TGCGCCAGCAGCCCGGAACCAGGGGGCATTGGAGAGACCCAGTACTTC
CDR3 protein: CASSPEPGGIGETQYF

J gene: TRBJ2-3
D gene: .
clone size: .
V gene: TRBV10-3
CDR3 DNA: TGTGCCATCAGTCGATCGGGGGCGTCAGATACGCAGTATTTT
CDR3 protein: CAISRSGASDTQYF

J gene: TRBJ1-1
D gene: .
clone size: few
V gene: TRBV7-2
CDR3 DNA: TGTGCCAGCAGCTCTAGGGGGATGAGCGCTGAAGCTTTCTTT
CDR3 protein: CASSSRGMSAEAFF

J gene: TRBJ2-4
D gene: .
clone size: many
V gene: TRBV10-2
CDR3 DNA: TGCGCCAGCAGTGACTACCCCGGGACGGCAGGGTACTTC
CDR3 protein: CASSDYPGTAGYF

J gene: TRBJ2-7
D gene: .
clone size: once
V gene: TRBV29-1
CDR3 DNA: TGCAGCGCCGGTCAGGTCTCCTACGAGCAGTACTTC
CDR3 protein: CSAGQVSYEQYF

J gene: TRBJ2-1
D gene: .
clone size: few
V gene: TRBV29-1
CDR3 DNA: TGCAGCGCAACCCCCGCTAGTAAGGGTAATGAGCAGTTCTTC
CDR3 protein: CSATPASKGNEQFF